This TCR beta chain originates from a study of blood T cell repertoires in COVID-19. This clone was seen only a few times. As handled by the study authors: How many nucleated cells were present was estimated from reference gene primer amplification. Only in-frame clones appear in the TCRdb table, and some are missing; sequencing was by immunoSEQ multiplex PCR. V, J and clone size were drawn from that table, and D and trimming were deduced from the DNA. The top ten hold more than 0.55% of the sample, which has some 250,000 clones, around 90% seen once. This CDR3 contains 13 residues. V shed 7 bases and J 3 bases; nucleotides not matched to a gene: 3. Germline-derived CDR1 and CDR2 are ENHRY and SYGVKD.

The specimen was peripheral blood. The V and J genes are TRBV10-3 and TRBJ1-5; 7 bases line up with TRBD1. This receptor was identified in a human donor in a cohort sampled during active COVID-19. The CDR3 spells CAITDRDNQPQHF. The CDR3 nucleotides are TGTGCCATCACCGACAGGGACAATCAGCCCCAGCATTTT.